The present T cell receptor (beta chain) was sequenced within a study of blood T cell repertoires in COVID-19. Study-wide context: Sample material is recorded as cDNA or gDNA derived from T cells, B-cell-depleted T cells, or PBMCs.

TCRdb's copy holds only in-frame clones and misses some; the assay was immunoSEQ multiplex PCR. The data hold about 73,000 clones, with about 88% observed a single time. The receptor comes from a man older than 75 with acute or convalescent COVID-19. Specimen: peripheral blood.

This chain's CDR3 is CASSPGLAQTGELFF. CDR3 coding DNA: TGTGCCAGTAGCCCGGGACTAGCGCAGACCGGGGAGCTGTTTTTT. The V gene is TRBV19, the J gene TRBJ2-2; TRBD2 matches at 10 bases. This CDR3 has 15 residues. Germline V lookup: CDR1 LNHDA, CDR2 SQIVND (reference sequence). After removal of 6 bases from V and 5 bases from J, the junction contained 6 bases not matched to a gene.